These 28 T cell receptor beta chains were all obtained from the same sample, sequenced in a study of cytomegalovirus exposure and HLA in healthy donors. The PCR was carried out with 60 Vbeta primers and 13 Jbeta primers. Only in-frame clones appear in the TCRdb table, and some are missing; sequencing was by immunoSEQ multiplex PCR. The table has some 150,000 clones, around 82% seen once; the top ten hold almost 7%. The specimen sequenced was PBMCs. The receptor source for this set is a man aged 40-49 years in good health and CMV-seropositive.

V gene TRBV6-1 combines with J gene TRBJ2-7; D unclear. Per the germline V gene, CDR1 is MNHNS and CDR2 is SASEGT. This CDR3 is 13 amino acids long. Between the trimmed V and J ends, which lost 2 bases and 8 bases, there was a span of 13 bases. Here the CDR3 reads CASSERQASKQYF. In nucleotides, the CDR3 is TGTGCCAGCAGTGAAAGGCAGGCGTCTAAGCAGTACTTC.

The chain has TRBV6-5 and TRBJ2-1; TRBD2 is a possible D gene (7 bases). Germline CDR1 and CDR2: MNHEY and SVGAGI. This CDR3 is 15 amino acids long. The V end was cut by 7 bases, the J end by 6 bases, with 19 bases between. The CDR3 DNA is TGTGCCAGCACCCTTTACGCGGGGGCCAGCAATGAGCAGTTCTTC. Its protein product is CASTLYAGASNEQFF.

The CDR3 bases are TGTGCCAGTAGTATAACGGACTATAGCAATCAGCCCCAGCATTTT. Translating it yields CASSITDYSNQPQHF. The V and J genes are TRBV19 and TRBJ1-5; D remains ambiguous. Germline assignment: CDR1 LNHDA and CDR2 SQIVND (reference sequence). Trimming stripped 2 bases from V and 0 bases from J, with 8 bases between. The CDR3 sequence is 15 residues long.

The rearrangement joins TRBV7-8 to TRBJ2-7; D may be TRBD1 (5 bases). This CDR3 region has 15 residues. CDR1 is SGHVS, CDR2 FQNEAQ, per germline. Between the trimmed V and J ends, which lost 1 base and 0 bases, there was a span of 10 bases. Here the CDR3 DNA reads TGTGCCAGCAGCTTAGTCAGGGCCAGCTCCTACGAGCAGTACTTC. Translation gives CASSLVRASSYEQYF.

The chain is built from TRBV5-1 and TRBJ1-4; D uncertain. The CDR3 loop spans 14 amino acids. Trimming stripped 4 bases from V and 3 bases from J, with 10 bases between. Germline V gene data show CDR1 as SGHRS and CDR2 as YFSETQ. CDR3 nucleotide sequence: TGCGCCAGCAGCCCCTCCTCGGCTAATGAAAAACTGTTTTTT. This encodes CASSPSSANEKLFF.

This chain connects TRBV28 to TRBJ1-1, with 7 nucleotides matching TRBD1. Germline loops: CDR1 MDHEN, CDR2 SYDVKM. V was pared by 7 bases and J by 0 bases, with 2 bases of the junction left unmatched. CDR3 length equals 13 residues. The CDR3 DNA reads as TGTGCCAGCATTGGGACAGTGAACACTGAAGCTTTCTTT. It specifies CASIGTVNTEAFF.

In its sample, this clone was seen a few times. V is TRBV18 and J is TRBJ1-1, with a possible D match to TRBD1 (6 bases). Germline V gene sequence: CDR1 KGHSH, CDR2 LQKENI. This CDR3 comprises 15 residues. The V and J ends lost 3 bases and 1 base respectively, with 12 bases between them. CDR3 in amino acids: CASSPLGQTNTEAFF. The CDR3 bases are TGTGCCAGCTCACCGCTCGGACAGACGAACACTGAAGCTTTCTTT.

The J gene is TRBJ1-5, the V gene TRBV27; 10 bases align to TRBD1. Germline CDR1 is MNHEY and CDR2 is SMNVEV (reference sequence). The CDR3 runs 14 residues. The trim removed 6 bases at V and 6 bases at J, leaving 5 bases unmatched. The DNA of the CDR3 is TGTGCCAGCAGCGCCCGGGACAGGGGTCAGCCCCAGCATTTT. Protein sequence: CASSARDRGQPQHF.

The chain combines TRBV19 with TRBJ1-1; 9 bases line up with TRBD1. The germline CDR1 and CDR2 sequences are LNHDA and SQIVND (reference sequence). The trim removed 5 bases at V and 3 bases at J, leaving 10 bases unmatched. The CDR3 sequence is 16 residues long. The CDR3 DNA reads TGTGCCAGTAGTGCTTACAGGGGGCTGGGGGACACTGAAGCTTTCTTT. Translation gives CASSAYRGLGDTEAFF.

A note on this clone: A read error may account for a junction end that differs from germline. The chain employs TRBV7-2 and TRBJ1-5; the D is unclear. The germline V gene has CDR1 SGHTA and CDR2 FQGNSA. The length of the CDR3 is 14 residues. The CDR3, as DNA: TGTGCCAGCAGTTTAGGCGGGTACAATCAGCCCCAGCATTTT. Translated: CASSLGGYNQPQHF.

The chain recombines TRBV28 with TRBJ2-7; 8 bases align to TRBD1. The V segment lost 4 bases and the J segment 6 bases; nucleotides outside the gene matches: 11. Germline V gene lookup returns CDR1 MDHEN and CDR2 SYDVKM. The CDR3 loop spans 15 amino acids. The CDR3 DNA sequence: TGTGCCAGCAGTTCCGGGGACAGGTCTTTCCGCGAGCAGTACTTC. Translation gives CASSSGDRSFREQYF. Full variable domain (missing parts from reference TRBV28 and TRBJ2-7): DVKVTQSSRYLVKRTGEKVFLECVQDMDHENMFWYRQDPGLGLRLIYFSYDVKMKEKGDIPEGYSVSREKKERFSLILESASTNQTSMYLCASSSGDRSFREQYFGPGTRLTVT.

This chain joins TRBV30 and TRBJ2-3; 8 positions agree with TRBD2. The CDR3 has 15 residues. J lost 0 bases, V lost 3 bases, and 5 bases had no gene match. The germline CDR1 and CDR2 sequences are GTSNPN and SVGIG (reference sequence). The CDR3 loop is CAWSPRGRSTDTQYF. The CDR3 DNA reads TGTGCCTGGAGCCCCCGCGGGAGGAGCACAGATACGCAGTATTTT.

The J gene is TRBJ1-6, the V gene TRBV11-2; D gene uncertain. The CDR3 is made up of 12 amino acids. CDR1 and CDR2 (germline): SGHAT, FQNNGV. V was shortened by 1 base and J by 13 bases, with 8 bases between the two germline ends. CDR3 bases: TGTGCCAGCAGCTTAGGGCCGGGGCCCCTCCACTTT. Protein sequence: CASSLGPGPLHF.

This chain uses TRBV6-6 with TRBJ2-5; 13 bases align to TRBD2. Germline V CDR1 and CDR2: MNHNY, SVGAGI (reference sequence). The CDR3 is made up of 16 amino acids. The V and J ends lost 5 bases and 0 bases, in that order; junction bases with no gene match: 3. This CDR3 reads CASSPTSGGYQETQYF. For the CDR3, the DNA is TGTGCCAGCAGTCCGACTAGCGGGGGGTACCAAGAGACCCAGTACTTC.

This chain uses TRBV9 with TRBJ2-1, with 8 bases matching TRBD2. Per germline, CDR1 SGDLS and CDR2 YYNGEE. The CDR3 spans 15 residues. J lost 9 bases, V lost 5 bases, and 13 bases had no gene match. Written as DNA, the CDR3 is TGTGCCAGCAGTGAGACTAGCGAACGTCTGGGTGAGCAGTTCTTC. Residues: CASSETSERLGEQFF. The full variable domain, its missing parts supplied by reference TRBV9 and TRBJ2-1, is DSGVTQTPKHLITATGQRVTLRCSPRSGDLSVYWYQQSLDQGLQFLIQYYNGEERAKGNILERFSAQQFPDLHSELNLSSLELGDSALYFCASSETSERLGEQFFGPGTRLTVL.

The CDR3 nucleotides read TGTGCCAGTAGTCCCCGGGAGGGCACAGATACGCAGTATTTT. It translates to CASSPREGTDTQYF. J is TRBJ2-3 and V is TRBV19, with 7 bases matching TRBD2. Trimming removed 5 bases from V and 1 base from J; junction bases left unmatched: 3. The germline gives CDR1 LNHDA, CDR2 SQIVND (reference sequence). The CDR3 sequence is 14 residues long. Combining the CDR3 with reference TRBV19 and TRBJ2-3 gives the whole variable domain DGGITQSPKYLFRKEGQNVTLSCEQNLNHDAMYWYRQDPGQGLRLIYYSQIVNDFQKGDIAEGYSVSREKKESFPLTVTSAQKNPTAFYLCASSPREGTDTQYFGPGTRLTVL.

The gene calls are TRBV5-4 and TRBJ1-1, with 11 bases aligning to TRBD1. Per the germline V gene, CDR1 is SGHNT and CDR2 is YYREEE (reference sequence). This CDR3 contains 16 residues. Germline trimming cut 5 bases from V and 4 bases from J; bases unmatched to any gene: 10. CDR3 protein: CASRRGTGGTPTEAFF. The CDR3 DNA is TGTGCCAGCAGACGGGGGACAGGGGGTACCCCCACTGAAGCTTTCTTT.

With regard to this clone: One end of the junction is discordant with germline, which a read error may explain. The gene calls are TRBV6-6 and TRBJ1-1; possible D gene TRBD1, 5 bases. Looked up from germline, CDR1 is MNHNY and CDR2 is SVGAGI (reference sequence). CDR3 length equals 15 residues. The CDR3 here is CVSTLSGQDVTEAFF. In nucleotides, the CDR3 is TGTGTCAGCACCCTTTCCGGACAAGACGTTACTGAAGCTTTCTTT.

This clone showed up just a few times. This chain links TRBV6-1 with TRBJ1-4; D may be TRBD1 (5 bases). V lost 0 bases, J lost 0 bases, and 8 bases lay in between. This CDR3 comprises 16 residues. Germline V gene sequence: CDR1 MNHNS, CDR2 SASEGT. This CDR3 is CASSEAQGSTNEKLFF. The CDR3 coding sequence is TGTGCCAGCAGTGAAGCGCAGGGTTCAACTAATGAAAAACTGTTTTTT.

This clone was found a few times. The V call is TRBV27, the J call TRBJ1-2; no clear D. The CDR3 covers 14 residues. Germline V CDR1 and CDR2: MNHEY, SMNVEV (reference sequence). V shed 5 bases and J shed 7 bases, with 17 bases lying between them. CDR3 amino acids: CASSRSYPGVGYTF. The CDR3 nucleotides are TGTGCCAGCAGTCGATCCTATCCCGGGGTTGGCTACACCTTC.

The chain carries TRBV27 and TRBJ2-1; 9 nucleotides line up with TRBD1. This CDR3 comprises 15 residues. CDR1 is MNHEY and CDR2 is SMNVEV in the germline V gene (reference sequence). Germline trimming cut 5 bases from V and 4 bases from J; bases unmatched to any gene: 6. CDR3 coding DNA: TGTGCCAGCAGTCCCGGGACAGGGCTATACAATGAGCAGTTCTTC. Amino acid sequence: CASSPGTGLYNEQFF.

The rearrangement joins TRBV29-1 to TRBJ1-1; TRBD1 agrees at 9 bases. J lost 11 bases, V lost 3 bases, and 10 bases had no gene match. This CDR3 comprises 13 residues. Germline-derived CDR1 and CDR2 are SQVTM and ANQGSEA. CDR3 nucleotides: TGCAGCGTTGAGATTACAGGGGGCGGCAGCGCTTTCTTT. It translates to CSVEITGGGSAFF.

CDR3 sequence (DNA): TGTGCCAGCAGTTTCCCATGGGAGGTGGGCAATCAGCCCCAGCATTTT. Translating it yields CASSFPWEVGNQPQHF. The chain combines TRBV28 with TRBJ1-5, with D uncertain. V gave up 3 bases and J gave up 2 bases, with 14 bases separating them. The CDR3 runs to 16 residues. Germline assignment: CDR1 MDHEN and CDR2 SYDVKM.

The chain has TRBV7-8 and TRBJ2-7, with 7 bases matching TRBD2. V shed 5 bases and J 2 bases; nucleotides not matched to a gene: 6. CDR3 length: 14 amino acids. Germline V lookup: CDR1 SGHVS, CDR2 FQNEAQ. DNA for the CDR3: TGTGCCAGCAGCCCGCGCGGGGGACCCTACGAGCAGTACTTC. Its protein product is CASSPRGGPYEQYF.

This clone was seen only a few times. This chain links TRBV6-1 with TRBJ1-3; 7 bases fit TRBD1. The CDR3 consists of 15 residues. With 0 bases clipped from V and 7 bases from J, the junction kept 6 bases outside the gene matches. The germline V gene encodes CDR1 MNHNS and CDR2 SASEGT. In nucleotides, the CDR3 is TGTGCCAGCAGTGAAGCGCTGACAGGGCGGAACACCATATATTTT. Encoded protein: CASSEALTGRNTIYF.

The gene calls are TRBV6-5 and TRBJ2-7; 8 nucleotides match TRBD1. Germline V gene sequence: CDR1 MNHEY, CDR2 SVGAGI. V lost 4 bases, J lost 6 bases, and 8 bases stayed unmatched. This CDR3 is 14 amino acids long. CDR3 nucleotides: TGTGCCAGCAGTTCCTCCGGGACAGGCGGCGAGCAGTACTTC. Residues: CASSSSGTGGEQYF.

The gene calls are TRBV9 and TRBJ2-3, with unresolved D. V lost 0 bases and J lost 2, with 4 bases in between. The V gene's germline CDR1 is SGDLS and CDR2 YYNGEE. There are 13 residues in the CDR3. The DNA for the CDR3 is TGTGCCAGCAGCGTAGCGTCCACAGATACGCAGTATTTT. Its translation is CASSVASTDTQYF.

The CDR3 is CASSSPQGTGALEQYF. The DNA of the CDR3 is TGTGCCAGCAGCTCACCTCAGGGGACAGGGGCTCTCGAGCAGTACTTC. V gene TRBV9 combines with J gene TRBJ2-7; 10 nucleotides match TRBD1. The CDR3 is 16 amino acids. In germline, CDR1 is SGDLS, CDR2 YYNGEE. V gave up 4 bases and J gave up 6 bases; unmatched junction bases: 13.